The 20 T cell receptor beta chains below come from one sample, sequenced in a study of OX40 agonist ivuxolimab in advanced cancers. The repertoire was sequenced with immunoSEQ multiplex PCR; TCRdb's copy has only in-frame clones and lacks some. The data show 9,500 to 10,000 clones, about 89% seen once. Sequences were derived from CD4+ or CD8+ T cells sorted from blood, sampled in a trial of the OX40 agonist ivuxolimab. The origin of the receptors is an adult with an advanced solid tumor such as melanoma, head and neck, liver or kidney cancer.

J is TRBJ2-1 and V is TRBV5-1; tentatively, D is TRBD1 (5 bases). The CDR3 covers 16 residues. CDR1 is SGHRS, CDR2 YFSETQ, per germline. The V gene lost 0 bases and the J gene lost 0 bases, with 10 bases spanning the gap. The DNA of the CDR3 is TGCGCCAGCAGCTTGGGGGGCTCGAGCTCCTACAATGAGCAGTTCTTC. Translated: CASSLGGSSSYNEQFF.

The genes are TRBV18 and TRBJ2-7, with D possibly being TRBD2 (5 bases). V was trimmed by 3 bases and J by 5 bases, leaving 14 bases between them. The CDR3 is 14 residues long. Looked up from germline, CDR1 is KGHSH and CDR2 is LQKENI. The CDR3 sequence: CASSPVQARDEQYF. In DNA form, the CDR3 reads TGTGCCAGCTCACCTGTTCAGGCGCGGGACGAGCAGTACTTC. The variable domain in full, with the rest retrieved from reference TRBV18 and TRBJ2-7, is NAGVMQNPRHLVRRRGQEARLRCSPMKGHSHVYWYRQLPEEGLKFMVYLQKENIIDESGMPKERFSAEFPKEGPSILRIQQVVRGDSAAYFCASSPVQARDEQYFGPGTRLTVT.

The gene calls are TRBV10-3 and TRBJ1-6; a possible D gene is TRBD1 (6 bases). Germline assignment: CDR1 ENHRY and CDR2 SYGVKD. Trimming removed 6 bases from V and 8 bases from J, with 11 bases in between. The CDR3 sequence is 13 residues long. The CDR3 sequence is CAIRQGTYSPLHF. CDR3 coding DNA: TGTGCCATCAGACAGGGTACCTATTCACCCCTCCACTTT.

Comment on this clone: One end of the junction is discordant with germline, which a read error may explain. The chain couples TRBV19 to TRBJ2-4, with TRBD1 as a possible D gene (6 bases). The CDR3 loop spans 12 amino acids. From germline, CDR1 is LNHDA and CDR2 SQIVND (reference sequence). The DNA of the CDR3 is TGTGCCAGTAGTATTGCAGGGGTGGTATTGGACTTC. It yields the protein CASSIAGVVLDF.

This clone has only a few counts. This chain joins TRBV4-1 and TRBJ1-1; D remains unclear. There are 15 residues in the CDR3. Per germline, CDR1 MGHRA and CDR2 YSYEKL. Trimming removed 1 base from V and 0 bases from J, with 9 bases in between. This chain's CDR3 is CASSQASRMNTEAFF. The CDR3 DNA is TGCGCCAGCAGCCAAGCGAGCCGGATGAACACTGAAGCTTTCTTT.

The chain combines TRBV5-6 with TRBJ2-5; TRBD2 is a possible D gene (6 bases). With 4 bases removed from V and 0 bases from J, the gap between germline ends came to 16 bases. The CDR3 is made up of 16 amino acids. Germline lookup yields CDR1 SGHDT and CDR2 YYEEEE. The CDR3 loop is CASSVLARGYQETQYF. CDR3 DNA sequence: TGTGCCAGCAGCGTACTAGCTCGAGGGTACCAAGAGACCCAGTACTTC.

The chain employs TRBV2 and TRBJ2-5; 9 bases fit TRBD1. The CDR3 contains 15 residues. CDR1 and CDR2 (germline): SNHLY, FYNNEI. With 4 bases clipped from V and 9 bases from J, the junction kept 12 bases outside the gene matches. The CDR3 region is CASSGGGQGQGAQYF. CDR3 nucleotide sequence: TGTGCCAGCAGTGGGGGGGGACAGGGTCAAGGGGCCCAGTACTTC.

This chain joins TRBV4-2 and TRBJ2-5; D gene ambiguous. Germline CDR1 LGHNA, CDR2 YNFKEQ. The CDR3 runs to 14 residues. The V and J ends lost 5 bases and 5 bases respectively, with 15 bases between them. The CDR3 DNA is TGTGCCAGCAGCTACGGACCTCTCGGGGAGACCCAGTACTTC. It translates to CASSYGPLGETQYF.

The CDR3, as DNA: TGTGCCAGCAGTGAGGACGGTAACACTGAAGCTTTCTTT. Amino acids: CASSEDGNTEAFF. The V and J genes are TRBV6-5 and TRBJ1-1; D is unresolved. Germline V CDR1 and CDR2: MNHEY, SVGAGI. The CDR3 covers 13 residues. V gave up 5 bases and J gave up 2 bases, with 9 bases separating them.

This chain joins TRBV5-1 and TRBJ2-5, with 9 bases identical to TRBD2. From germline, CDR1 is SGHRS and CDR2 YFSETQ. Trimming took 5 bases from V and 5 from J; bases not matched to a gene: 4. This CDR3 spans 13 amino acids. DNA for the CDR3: TGCGCCAGCAGATCAACTAGCGGGGAGACCCAGTACTTC. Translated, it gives CASRSTSGETQYF.

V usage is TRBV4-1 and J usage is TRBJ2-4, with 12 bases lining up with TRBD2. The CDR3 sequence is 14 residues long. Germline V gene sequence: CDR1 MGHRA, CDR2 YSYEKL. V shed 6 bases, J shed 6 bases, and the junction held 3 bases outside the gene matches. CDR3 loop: CASRQTSGRNIQYF. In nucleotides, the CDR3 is TGCGCCAGCAGGCAGACTAGCGGGAGAAACATTCAGTACTTC.

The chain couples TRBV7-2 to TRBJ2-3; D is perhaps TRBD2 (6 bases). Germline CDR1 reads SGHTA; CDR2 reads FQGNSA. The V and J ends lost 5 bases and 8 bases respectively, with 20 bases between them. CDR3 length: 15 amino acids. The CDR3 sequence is CASSPRDSPYVTQYF. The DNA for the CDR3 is TGTGCCAGCAGCCCCCGGGACTCCCCATATGTTACGCAGTATTTT.

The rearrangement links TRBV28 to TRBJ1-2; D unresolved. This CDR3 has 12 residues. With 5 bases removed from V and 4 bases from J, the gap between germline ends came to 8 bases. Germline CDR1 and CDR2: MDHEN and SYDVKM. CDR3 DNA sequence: TGTGCCAGCAGTCCACGAGTCTATGGCTACACCTTC. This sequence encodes CASSPRVYGYTF.

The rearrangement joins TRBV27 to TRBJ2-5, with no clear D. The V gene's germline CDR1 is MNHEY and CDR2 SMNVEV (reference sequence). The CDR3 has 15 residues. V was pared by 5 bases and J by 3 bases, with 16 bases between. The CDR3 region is CASSLRRLSEETQYF. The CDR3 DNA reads TGTGCCAGCAGTCTCAGACGCCTTTCAGAAGAGACCCAGTACTTC.

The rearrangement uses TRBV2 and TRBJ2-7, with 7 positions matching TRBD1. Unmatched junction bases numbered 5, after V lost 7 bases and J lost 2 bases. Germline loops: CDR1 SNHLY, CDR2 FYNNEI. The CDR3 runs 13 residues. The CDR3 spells CASNRGQAYEQYF. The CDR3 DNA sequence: TGTGCCAGCAACAGGGGCCAGGCCTACGAGCAGTACTTC. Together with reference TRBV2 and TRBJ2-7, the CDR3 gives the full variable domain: EPEVTQTPSHQVTQMGQEVILRCVPISNHLYFYWYRQILGQKVEFLVSFYNNEISEKSEIFDDQFSVERPDGSNFTLKIRSTKLEDSAMYFCASNRGQAYEQYFGPGTRLTVT.

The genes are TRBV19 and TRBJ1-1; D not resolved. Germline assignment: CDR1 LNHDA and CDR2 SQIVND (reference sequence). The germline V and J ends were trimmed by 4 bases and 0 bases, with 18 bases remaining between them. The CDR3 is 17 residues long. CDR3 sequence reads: CASSNFLGRALNTEAFF. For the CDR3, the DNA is TGTGCCAGTAGTAACTTCTTGGGAAGGGCTTTGAACACTGAAGCTTTCTTT.

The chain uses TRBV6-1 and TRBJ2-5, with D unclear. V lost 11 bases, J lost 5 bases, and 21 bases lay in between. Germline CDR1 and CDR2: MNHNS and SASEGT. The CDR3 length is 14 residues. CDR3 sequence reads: CAGRTRNRDETQYF. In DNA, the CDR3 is TGTGCCGGAAGGACCCGGAATAGGGATGAGACCCAGTACTTC.

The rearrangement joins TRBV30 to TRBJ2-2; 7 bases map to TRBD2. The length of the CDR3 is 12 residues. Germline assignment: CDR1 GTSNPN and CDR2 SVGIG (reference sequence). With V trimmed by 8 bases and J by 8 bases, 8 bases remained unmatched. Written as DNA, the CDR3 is TGTGCCCTCAGGCGGGGGACGGGGGAGCTGTTTTTT. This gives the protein CALRRGTGELFF.

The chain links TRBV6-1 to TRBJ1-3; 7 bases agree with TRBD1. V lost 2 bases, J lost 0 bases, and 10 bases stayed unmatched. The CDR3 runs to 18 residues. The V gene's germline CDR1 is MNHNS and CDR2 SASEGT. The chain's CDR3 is CASSERIRDSLSGNTIYF. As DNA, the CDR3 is TGTGCCAGCAGTGAAAGGATTAGGGACAGCCTCTCTGGAAACACCATATATTTT.

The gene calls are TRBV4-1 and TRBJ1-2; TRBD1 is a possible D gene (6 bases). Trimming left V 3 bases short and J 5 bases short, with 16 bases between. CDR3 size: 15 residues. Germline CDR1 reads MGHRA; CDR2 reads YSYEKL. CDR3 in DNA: TGCGCCAGCAGCCACTCTCCGGGGGCCTCTTATGGCTACACCTTC. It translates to CASSHSPGASYGYTF.